A selection of T cell receptor beta chains follows, all from one sample in a study of blood T cell repertoires in COVID-19. Assay used: immunoSEQ multiplex PCR; TCRdb lists only in-frame clones, some missing. The sample has about 190,000 clones; about 80% are singletons. Input material: peripheral blood. The receptors here all came from a woman aged 55-75 years with COVID-19, enrolled during active disease. Both conserved end residues are part of each CDR3. Fields, in order: D gene, V gene, J gene, clone size, CDR3 protein, CDR3 DNA. A D gene is named only where the DNA matches it firmly. Size is stated for part of the rows, as once, few or many counts, or as a class when the clone is expanded.

D: .
V: TRBV19
J: TRBJ2-2
size: .
CDR3: CASKARGGAGELFF
DNA: TGTGCCAGTAAAGCAAGAGGAGGTGCCGGGGAGCTGTTTTTT

D: .
V: TRBV5-5
J: TRBJ1-5
size: many
CDR3: CASSLYKSNQPQHF
DNA: TGTGCCAGCAGCTTGTACAAAAGCAATCAGCCCCAGCATTTT

D: TRBD1
V: TRBV28
J: TRBJ1-2
size: .
CDR3: CASSLLHRRQGNYGYTF
DNA: TGTGCCAGCAGTTTACTACACCGAAGACAGGGGAACTATGGCTACACCTTC

D: .
V: TRBV11-3
J: TRBJ2-3
size: once
CDR3: CASSLGPSSDTQYF
DNA: TGTGCCAGCAGTTTAGGGCCGTCCTCAGATACGCAGTATTTT

D: .
V: TRBV4-3
J: TRBJ2-7
size: .
CDR3: CASSQESQQYYEQYF
DNA: TGCGCCAGCAGCCAAGAGTCACAGCAATACTACGAGCAGTACTTC

D: TRBD2
V: TRBV5-1
J: TRBJ2-1
size: .
CDR3: CASRTGLAGRTISYNEQFF
DNA: TGCGCCAGCAGAACGGGACTAGCGGGAAGAACGATTTCCTACAATGAGCAGTTCTTC

D: .
V: TRBV5-8
J: TRBJ2-5
size: .
CDR3: CASSLVLTQYF
DNA: TGTGCCAGCAGCTTGGTCCTCACCCAGTACTTC

D: .
V: TRBV9
J: TRBJ2-2
size: .
CDR3: CASSVVASADTGELFF
DNA: TGTGCCAGCAGCGTAGTGGCTAGCGCAGACACCGGGGAGCTGTTTTTT

D: TRBD2
V: TRBV7-3
J: TRBJ2-1
size: .
CDR3: CASSLTGSGSWNEQFF
DNA: TGTGCCAGCAGCTTAACGGGTAGCGGGAGTTGGAATGAGCAGTTCTTC

D: TRBD1
V: TRBV13
J: TRBJ1-6
size: .
CDR3: CASSRGQGEGSPLHF
DNA: TGTGCCAGCAGCAGGGGACAGGGAGAAGGTTCACCCCTCCACTTT

D: .
V: TRBV11-2
J: TRBJ2-7
size: .
CDR3: CASSFGLTYYEQYF
DNA: TGTGCCAGCAGCTTTGGACTGACCTACTACGAGCAGTACTTC

D: TRBD1
V: TRBV18
J: TRBJ2-3
size: .
CDR3: CASSLTTGLTDTQYF
DNA: TGTGCCAGCTCACTGACGACAGGGTTAACAGATACGCAGTATTTT

D: TRBD1
V: TRBV6-2/TRBV6-3
J: TRBJ2-1
size: once
CDR3: CASSYLSQAEGADNEQFF
DNA: TGTGCCAGCAGTTACCTCTCCCAGGCCGAGGGGGCCGACAATGAGCAGTTCTTC

D: TRBD2
V: TRBV29-1
J: TRBJ2-5
size: once
CDR3: CSGNSGRAGETQYF
DNA: TGCAGCGGAAATAGCGGGAGGGCCGGGGAGACCCAGTACTTC

D: TRBD1
V: TRBV19
J: TRBJ2-1
size: .
CDR3: CASSMTSGTGAYNEQFF
DNA: TGTGCCAGTAGTATGACGTCCGGGACAGGGGCCTACAATGAGCAGTTCTTC

D: .
V: TRBV28
J: TRBJ2-1
size: .
CDR3: CASSYTYSYNEQFF
DNA: TGTGCCAGCAGTTACACCTACAGCTACAATGAGCAGTTCTTC

D: .
V: TRBV5-1
J: TRBJ1-2
size: .
CDR3: CASSPTGMRATNVEDYGYTF
DNA: TGCGCCAGCAGTCCTACAGGGATGAGGGCTACCAACGTGGAGGATTATGGCTACACCTTC

D: .
V: TRBV2
J: TRBJ2-3
size: .
CDR3: CASSDRSIWRSDTQYF
DNA: TGTGCCAGCAGTGACCGATCTATTTGGAGATCAGATACGCAGTATTTT

D: .
V: TRBV27
J: TRBJ1-6
size: .
CDR3: CASSLRGGRSPLHF
DNA: TGTGCCAGCAGTCTCCGGGGAGGGCGGTCACCCCTCCACTTT

D: .
V: TRBV25-1
J: TRBJ2-3
size: .
CDR3: CASSEETVTTDTQYF
DNA: TGTGCCAGCAGTGAAGAAACAGTAACCACAGATACGCAGTATTTT

D: .
V: TRBV7-7
J: TRBJ1-1
size: few
CDR3: CASTLIGPNTEAFF
DNA: TGTGCTAGCACCCTAATTGGGCCGAACACTGAAGCTTTCTTT

D: .
V: TRBV11-2
J: TRBJ2-5
size: .
CDR3: CASSSQPVLTQYF
DNA: TGTGCCAGCAGCTCCCAACCGGTTCTGACCCAGTACTTC

D: TRBD2
V: TRBV30
J: TRBJ2-7
size: .
CDR3: CAWSPLAGGSGQYF
DNA: TGTGCCTGGAGTCCCCTAGCGGGAGGGAGTGGGCAGTACTTC

D: TRBD1
V: TRBV29-1
J: TRBJ2-7
size: .
CDR3: CSARTGRLNEQYF
DNA: TGCAGCGCAAGGACAGGGCGTTTGAACGAGCAGTACTTC

D: TRBD1
V: TRBV7-2
J: TRBJ1-2
size: few
CDR3: CASSWTGGDYGYTF
DNA: TGTGCCAGCAGCTGGACAGGGGGCGACTATGGCTACACCTTC

D: TRBD2
V: TRBV6-2/TRBV6-3
J: TRBJ2-1
size: .
CDR3: CASSSGLAYEMYNEQFF
DNA: TGTGCCAGCAGCTCGGGACTAGCTTATGAAATGTACAATGAGCAGTTCTTC

D: .
V: TRBV30
J: TRBJ1-1
size: few
CDR3: CAWAGNLRAFF
DNA: TGTGCCTGGGCCGGGAACTTAAGGGCTTTCTTT

D: TRBD1
V: TRBV27
J: TRBJ1-5
size: .
CDR3: CASSQQGPNQPQHF
DNA: TGTGCCAGCAGTCAACAGGGGCCCAATCAGCCCCAGCATTTT

D: .
V: TRBV18
J: TRBJ2-7
size: .
CDR3: CASSPSGSRGEQYF
DNA: TGTGCCAGCTCACCATCAGGTTCTAGGGGCGAGCAGTACTTC

D: .
V: TRBV6-5
J: TRBJ1-1
size: .
CDR3: CASSKSLAGAEAFF
DNA: TGTGCCAGCAGTAAGAGCTTAGCGGGAGCTGAAGCTTTCTTT

D: .
V: TRBV6-6
J: TRBJ1-6
size: once
CDR3: CASSRAPGRENSPLHF
DNA: TGTGCCAGCAGTCGAGCCCCGGGACGGGAGAATTCACCCCTCCACTTT

D: .
V: TRBV7-3
J: TRBJ2-1
size: .
CDR3: CASSFLPRGHLSYNEQFF
DNA: TGTGCCAGCAGTTTTCTTCCCCGGGGACACCTCTCCTACAATGAGCAGTTCTTC

D: TRBD1
V: TRBV7-9
J: TRBJ1-6
size: .
CDR3: CASSQTTGGNSPLHF
DNA: TGTGCCAGCAGCCAAACGACAGGGGGGAATTCACCCCTCCACTTT